The 14 T cell receptor beta chains given below trace back to one sample, sequenced in a study of blood T cell repertoires in COVID-19. TCRdb's table, derived via immunoSEQ multiplex PCR, lists solely in-frame clones and lacks some. In the table there are about 35,000 clones, roughly 88% of which are singletons. Sequenced material: peripheral blood. Receptors were obtained from a woman in her seventies with active COVID-19.

V usage is TRBV19 and J usage is TRBJ1-2; maybe TRBD1 (5 bases). The V and J ends lost 7 bases and 8 bases respectively, with 20 bases between them. The CDR3 has 14 amino acids. Per the germline V gene, CDR1 is LNHDA and CDR2 is SQIVND (reference sequence). In DNA, the CDR3 is TGTGCCAGTACACCCAGTGGTCGGGGGAGCGGCTACACCTTC. As protein: CASTPSGRGSGYTF. Looking up the rest from reference TRBV19 and TRBJ1-2 gives the full variable domain: DGGITQSPKYLFRKEGQNVTLSCEQNLNHDAMYWYRQDPGQGLRLIYYSQIVNDFQKGDIAEGYSVSREKKESFPLTVTSAQKNPTAFYLCASTPSGRGSGYTFGSGTRLTVV.

V usage is TRBV5-6 and J usage is TRBJ2-5, with 11 bases aligning to TRBD2. Unmatched junction bases numbered 5, after V lost 2 bases and J lost 2 bases. CDR3 length equals 16 residues. CDR1 and CDR2 (germline): SGHDT, YYEEEE. The CDR3 DNA reads as TGTGCCAGCAGCTTTAAACTAGCGGGGGAACAAGAGACCCAGTACTTC. Translation: CASSFKLAGEQETQYF.

The V and J genes are TRBV7-2 and TRBJ1-2; TRBD1 matches 7 bases. The CDR3 runs 15 residues. Trimming took 3 bases from V and 7 from J; bases not matched to a gene: 11. Per germline, CDR1 SGHTA and CDR2 FQGNSA. CDR3 nucleotide sequence: TGTGCCAGCAGCTTGGGGACAGCCCTCGGGGGTGGCTACACCTTC. As protein: CASSLGTALGGGYTF.

This clone was recorded once. The chain is built from TRBV6-7 and TRBJ2-1; D might be TRBD1 (5 bases). TRBV6-7 is assigned to the ORF class and has an uncertain function. The CDR3 is made up of 15 amino acids. The ends were cut back, 0 bases at V and 5 bases at J, with 11 bases in the middle. Here the CDR3 reads CASSYSTVFDNEQFF. CDR3 in DNA: TGTGCCAGCAGTTACTCGACAGTCTTCGACAATGAGCAGTTCTTC.

The rearrangement joins TRBV15 to TRBJ2-3; D may be TRBD1 (5 bases). Trimming took off 0 bases at V and 3 bases at J, with 7 bases between the two ends. CDR3 length equals 14 residues. Per germline, CDR1 LNHNV and CDR2 YYDKDF (reference sequence). The CDR3 here is CATSRDRGTDTQYF. The CDR3 coding sequence is TGTGCCACCAGCAGAGATAGGGGTACAGATACGCAGTATTTT.

This rearrangement joins TRBV11-3 to TRBJ1-1; 7 bases fit TRBD1. Germline values: CDR1 SGHNT, CDR2 YENEEA. Germline trimming cut 2 bases from V and 2 bases from J; bases unmatched to any gene: 11. The CDR3 is 17 amino acids. CDR3 nucleotides: TGTGCCAGCAGCTTAAGAGTGGTGGGGACAGTTAACACTGAAGCTTTCTTT. Protein: CASSLRVVGTVNTEAFF.

This chain joins TRBV5-1 and TRBJ1-6; D may be TRBD1 (6 bases). The CDR3 contains 13 residues. Looked up from germline, CDR1 is SGHRS and CDR2 is YFSETQ. The V end was cut by 4 bases, the J end by 7 bases, with 9 bases between. The CDR3 DNA reads TGCGCCAGCAGCGCCACAGGGAATTCACCCCTCCACTTT. This sequence encodes CASSATGNSPLHF.

This clone came up once. The chain has TRBV27 and TRBJ2-1, with a weak D call TRBD2 (5 bases). CDR1 and CDR2 (germline): MNHEY, SMNVEV (reference sequence). This CDR3 is 20 amino acids long. V gave up 5 bases and J gave up 2 bases, with 28 bases separating them. DNA for the CDR3: TGTGCCAGCAGTCCCACTACCTTACACGTGTGGACTCCCCCCTACAATGAGCAGTTCTTC. It codes for CASSPTTLHVWTPPYNEQFF.

V usage is TRBV5-1 and J usage is TRBJ1-1; D remains unclear. The germline V and J ends were trimmed by 5 bases and 4 bases, with 15 bases remaining between them. Germline-derived CDR1 and CDR2 are SGHRS and YFSETQ. The length of the CDR3 is 14 residues. CDR3 region: CASRKTTSATEAFF. The CDR3 nucleotides are TGCGCCAGCAGGAAAACAACGTCCGCCACTGAAGCTTTCTTT.

With regard to this clone: At one end the junction does not follow the germline gene, possibly because of a read error. The chain carries TRBV4-1 and TRBJ2-3; D not certain. Per the germline V gene, CDR1 is MGHRA and CDR2 is YSYEKL. The CDR3 has 12 residues. Here the CDR3 reads CASSQVRASQHF. DNA of the CDR3: TGCGCCAGCAGCCAAGTGCGAGCGTCGCAACATTTT.

The gene calls are TRBV6-1 and TRBJ2-3; 9 positions match TRBD2. Looked up from germline, CDR1 is MNHNS and CDR2 is SASEGT. V was clipped by 3 bases and J by 0 bases; unmatched bases: 10. The CDR3 length is 18 residues. The CDR3 sequence is CASSDLRGGLPSTDTQYF. In nucleotides, the CDR3 is TGTGCCAGCAGTGACCTGCGGGGGGGATTGCCTAGCACAGATACGCAGTATTTT.

A few counts support this clone. The genes are TRBV6-5 and TRBJ1-1; possible D gene TRBD1, 5 bases. The CDR3 consists of 14 residues. The germline V gene encodes CDR1 MNHEY and CDR2 SVGAGI. Trimming removed 0 bases at V and 4 bases at J, with 9 bases between. The CDR3 protein is CASSYSMGGTEAFF. CDR3 in DNA: TGTGCCAGCAGTTACTCGATGGGGGGCACTGAAGCTTTCTTT.

This clone was observed a few times. J is TRBJ1-5 and V is TRBV7-2; D is ambiguous. The CDR3 runs 15 residues. V was shortened by 4 bases and J by 2 bases, with 12 bases between the two germline ends. CDR1 and CDR2 (germline): SGHTA, FQGNSA. CDR3 protein: CASSSPGSGNQPQHF. The CDR3 coding sequence is TGTGCCAGCAGCTCGCCAGGCTCGGGCAATCAGCCCCAGCATTTT.

The chain uses TRBV15 and TRBJ2-7; 8 positions match TRBD1. Trimming took 6 bases from V and 2 from J; bases not matched to a gene: 6. Germline V CDR1 and CDR2: LNHNV, YYDKDF (reference sequence). The CDR3 spans 14 residues. CDR3 DNA sequence: TGTGCCACCAGTTTCGACAGGGGAGCCTACGAGCAGTACTTC. Protein sequence: CATSFDRGAYEQYF.